Listed below are T cell receptor beta chains from one sample, sequenced in a study of blood T cell repertoires in COVID-19. TCRdb keeps only in-frame clones here, not all; method: immunoSEQ multiplex PCR. The sample lists around 150,000 clones, roughly 84% seen once, with roughly 5% in the top ten. The sample was PBMCs or T cells enriched from blood (not recorded which). All receptors come from a man aged 70-80 years who had been exposed to COVID-19. Each CDR3 is given with its conserved first and last residue. D genes are given only for firm matches. Size values are once, few and many counts, or a class for expanded clones, and some rows have none.

clone_size,j_call,cdr3_length,d_call,v_call,cdr3_aa,cdr3_nt
-,TRBJ2-5,15,-,TRBV7-2,CASSLSMTPQETQYF,TGTGCCAGCAGCTTATCGATGACACCCCAAGAGACCCAGTACTTC
-,TRBJ2-2,19,TRBD2,TRBV10-3,CGRCLGTRLHTTNTGELFF,TGTGGCCGATGTTTGGGGACTAGACTCCACACTACGAACACCGGGGAGCTGTTTTTT
-,TRBJ2-3,15,TRBD2,TRBV6-6,CASRRSGGTTDTQYF,TGTGCCAGCAGAAGAAGCGGGGGTACCACAGATACGCAGTATTTT
-,TRBJ2-7,15,TRBD1,TRBV7-2,CASSHRTGGSYEQYF,TGTGCCAGCAGCCATCGAACAGGGGGATCCTACGAGCAGTACTTC
-,TRBJ1-1,17,-,TRBV5-1,CASSSASLRIPGTEAFF,TGCGCCAGCAGCTCGGCCTCCCTGAGGATCCCGGGGACTGAAGCTTTCTTT
-,TRBJ1-2,15,-,TRBV7-2,CASSLTGTGLYGYTF,TGTGCCAGCAGCTTGACCGGAACAGGCCTCTATGGCTACACCTTC
-,TRBJ2-5,13,-,TRBV9,CASSPFTGETQYF,TGTGCCAGCAGCCCATTCACTGGAGAGACCCAGTACTTC
-,TRBJ2-7,15,-,TRBV7-2,CASSLTAGDTDEQYF,TGTGCCAGCAGCTTAACTGCAGGGGATACGGACGAGCAGTACTTC
-,TRBJ1-2,13,-,TRBV5-1,CASSPSRADGYTF,TGCGCCAGCAGCCCCTCCAGGGCGGATGGCTACACCTTC
once,TRBJ2-2,18,TRBD2,TRBV7-2,CASSLALGLAGGGGELFF,TGTGCCAGCAGCTTAGCGCTCGGCCTAGCGGGGGGCGGCGGGGAGCTGTTTTTT
once,TRBJ2-1,18,TRBD1,TRBV27,CASSPRDRGRLSYNEQFF,TGTGCCAGCAGTCCCCGAGACAGGGGGCGGTTGTCCTACAATGAGCAGTTCTTC
-,TRBJ2-4,20,-,TRBV21-1,CASSKISCRGQQLAKNIQYF,TGTGCCAGCAGCAAAATAAGTTGTCGGGGACAGCAGTTAGCCAAAAACATTCAGTACTTC
-,TRBJ2-3,15,-,TRBV9,CASSVDGQGADTQYF,TGTGCCAGCAGCGTAGATGGACAAGGGGCAGATACGCAGTATTTT
-,TRBJ2-1,13,TRBD2,TRBV10-3,CAINAGGRGEQFF,TGTGCCATCAACGCGGGGGGCCGGGGTGAGCAGTTCTTC
once,TRBJ1-5,12,-,TRBV7-8,CASSLANQPQHF,TGTGCCAGCAGCCTGGCAAATCAGCCCCAGCATTTT
-,TRBJ1-4,18,-,TRBV4-2,CASSQDAGGGRGGEKLFF,TGTGCCAGCAGCCAAGATGCTGGGGGTGGGAGGGGAGGCGAAAAACTGTTTTTT
-,TRBJ1-2,12,-,TRBV5-6,CASSPDRYGYTF,TGTGCCAGCAGCCCTGACAGATATGGCTACACCTTC
few,TRBJ1-1,13,-,TRBV6-2/TRBV6-3,CASSMTGNTEAFF,TGTGCCAGCAGTATGACAGGAAACACTGAAGCTTTCTTT
once,TRBJ1-4,18,TRBD1,TRBV4-3,CASSPSGGGISTNEKLFF,TGCGCCAGCAGCCCTTCAGGGGGCGGTATCTCAACTAATGAAAAACTGTTTTTT
-,TRBJ2-7,13,TRBD1,TRBV9,CASSRQGGNEQYF,TGTGCCAGCAGCAGACAGGGGGGAAACGAGCAGTACTTC
-,TRBJ1-3,15,TRBD1,TRBV10-3,CAISGTGRAGNTIYF,TGTGCCATCAGCGGGACAGGGAGGGCTGGAAACACCATATATTTT
-,TRBJ2-3,16,-,TRBV19,CASSTASGTSTDTQYF,TGTGCCAGTAGTACCGCCTCAGGTACGAGCACAGATACGCAGTATTTT
-,TRBJ1-3,15,TRBD1,TRBV7-2,CASSPDRGNGNTIYF,TGTGCCAGCAGCCCGGACAGGGGAAATGGAAACACCATATATTTT
once,TRBJ2-5,18,TRBD1,TRBV28,CASSVAGTGGGIGETQYF,TGTGCCAGCAGTGTGGCCGGGACAGGGGGCGGGATTGGGGAGACCCAGTACTTC
-,TRBJ1-1,15,TRBD1,TRBV5-1,CASSYGWDSSPEAFF,TGCGCCAGCAGCTATGGGTGGGACAGTAGCCCTGAAGCTTTCTTT
-,TRBJ1-2,16,-,TRBV4-3,CASSQDREGLGYGYTF,TGCGCCAGCAGCCAAGATAGGGAGGGTTTGGGCTATGGCTACACCTTC
-,TRBJ2-7,15,TRBD1,TRBV7-2,CASSLAGTGAYEQYF,TGTGCCAGCAGCTTAGCCGGGACAGGGGCCTACGAGCAGTACTTC
-,TRBJ2-3,18,-,TRBV29-1,CSVAVPKGVAGSTDTQYF,TGCAGCGTTGCGGTTCCAAAGGGGGTAGCGGGCAGCACAGATACGCAGTATTTT
few,TRBJ1-5,16,-,TRBV5-1,CASSLDVGGTNQPQHF,TGCGCCAGCAGCTTGGATGTCGGGGGAACTAATCAGCCCCAGCATTTT
-,TRBJ2-1,17,TRBD2,TRBV7-6,CASSLSLAGGPYNEQFF,TGTGCCAGCAGCTTATCCTTAGCGGGAGGGCCCTACAATGAGCAGTTCTTC
-,TRBJ2-1,16,TRBD2,TRBV28,CASSSWTSGSYNEQFF,TGTGCCAGCAGTTCCTGGACTAGCGGCTCCTACAATGAGCAGTTCTTC
-,TRBJ1-1,14,-,TRBV4-1,CASSHGQGYTEAFF,TGCGCCAGCAGCCACGGGCAGGGGTACACTGAAGCTTTCTTT
once,TRBJ2-1,15,TRBD1,TRBV6-2/TRBV6-3,CASSPDRKSYNEPFF,TGTGCCAGCAGTCCGGACAGGAAATCCTACAATGAGCCGTTCTTC
-,TRBJ2-2,16,TRBD2,TRBV7-3,CASSFLAGGNTGELFF,TGTGCCAGCAGCTTCCTAGCGGGGGGAAACACCGGGGAGCTGTTTTTT
once,TRBJ1-6,12,-,TRBV25-1,CASSDGSSPLHF,TGTGCCAGCAGCGACGGGAGTTCACCCCTCCACTTT
-,TRBJ2-2,14,TRBD1,TRBV28,CASARQGTTGELFF,TGTGCCAGCGCCCGACAGGGGACCACCGGGGAGCTGTTTTTT
-,TRBJ1-5,15,-,TRBV7-8,CASSLGGGSRGPQHF,TGTGCCAGCAGCTTAGGGGGCGGTTCTCGAGGGCCCCAGCATTTT
-,TRBJ2-7,13,-,TRBV28,CASSLPPGGRLYF,TGTGCCAGCAGCCTACCCCCGGGGGGCAGACTGTACTTC
-,TRBJ2-2,11,-,TRBV5-1,CASRNNGELFF,TGCGCCAGCAGGAACAACGGGGAGCTGTTTTTT
-,TRBJ2-7,15,TRBD1,TRBV19,CASSLRDRGAYEQYF,TGTGCCAGTAGTCTCCGGGACAGGGGAGCCTACGAGCAGTACTTC
-,TRBJ1-1,13,-,TRBV5-1,CASSLTANTEAFF,TGCGCCAGCAGCTTAACAGCGAACACTGAAGCTTTCTTT
-,TRBJ2-5,15,TRBD2,TRBV25-1,CASSESGGVGETQYF,TGTGCCAGCAGTGAATCGGGGGGAGTGGGAGAGACCCAGTACTTC
once,TRBJ2-7,15,TRBD1,TRBV7-9,CASSLDRDASYEQYF,TGTGCCAGCAGCTTGGACAGGGACGCCTCCTACGAGCAGTACTTC
-,TRBJ2-1,14,TRBD2,TRBV7-9,CASSFIAGGNEQFF,TGTGCCAGCAGCTTTATAGCGGGAGGGAATGAGCAGTTCTTC
-,TRBJ1-3,15,-,TRBV9,CASSEGGSAGNTIYF,TGTGCCAGCAGCGAGGGCGGGTCGGCCGGAAACACCATATATTTT
-,TRBJ2-1,15,TRBD2,TRBV25-1,CASSGASGGGNEQFF,TGTGCCAGCAGTGGCGCTAGCGGGGGTGGCAATGAGCAGTTCTTC
-,TRBJ2-1,15,-,TRBV3-1/TRBV3-2,CASSQELAGQGEQFF,TGTGCCAGCAGCCAAGAATTAGCGGGACAGGGCGAGCAGTTCTTC
-,TRBJ2-1,13,-,TRBV5-8,CASSHGNRDEQFF,TGTGCCAGCAGCCACGGGAATCGCGATGAGCAGTTCTTC